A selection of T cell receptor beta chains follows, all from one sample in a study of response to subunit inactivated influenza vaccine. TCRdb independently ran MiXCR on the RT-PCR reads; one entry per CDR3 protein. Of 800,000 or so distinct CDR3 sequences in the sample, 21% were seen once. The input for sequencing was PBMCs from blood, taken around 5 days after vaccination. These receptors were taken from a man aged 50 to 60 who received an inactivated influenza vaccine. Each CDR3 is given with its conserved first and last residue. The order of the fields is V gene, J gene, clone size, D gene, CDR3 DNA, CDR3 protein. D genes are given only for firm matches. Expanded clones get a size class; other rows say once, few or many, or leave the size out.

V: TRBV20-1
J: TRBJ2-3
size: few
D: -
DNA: TGCAGTGTTTTTCGACCCGCTCCAAGTGATACGCAGTATTTT
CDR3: CSVFRPAPSDTQYF

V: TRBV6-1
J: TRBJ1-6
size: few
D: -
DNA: TGTGCCAGCAGGAACGGACAGAATTCACCCCTCCACTTT
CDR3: CASRNGQNSPLHF

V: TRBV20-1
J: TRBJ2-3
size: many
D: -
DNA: TGCACTCCCCAGGGGTTAACAGATACGCAGTATTTT
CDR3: CTPQGLTDTQYF

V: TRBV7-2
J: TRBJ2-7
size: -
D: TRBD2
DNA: TGTGCCAGCAGCTTATCAGCAGCGGGGGCCCCCTACGAGCAGTACTTC
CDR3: CASSLSAAGAPYEQYF

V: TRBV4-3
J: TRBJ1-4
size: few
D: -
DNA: TGCGCCAGCAGCCAGGAAGGAGTCAGGGTTGAAAAACTGTTTTTT
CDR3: CASSQEGVRVEKLFF

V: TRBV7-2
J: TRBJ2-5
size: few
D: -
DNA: TGTGCCAGCAGCTTAGTTGGGGGATCACTAGAGACCCAGTACTTC
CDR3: CASSLVGGSLETQYF

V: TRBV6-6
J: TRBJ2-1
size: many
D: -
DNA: TGTGCCAGCAGCTACGACTACAATGAGCAGTTCTTC
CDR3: CASSYDYNEQFF

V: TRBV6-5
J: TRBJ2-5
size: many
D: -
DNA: TGTGCCAGCAGTGACTCGCCCGTCCGGACCCAGTACTTC
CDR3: CASSDSPVRTQYF

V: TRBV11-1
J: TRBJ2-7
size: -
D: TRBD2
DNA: TGTGCCAGCAGCCGAACCTTAGGACTAGCGGGAGCCCCTGGCTCCTACGAGCAGTACTTC
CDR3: CASSRTLGLAGAPGSYEQYF

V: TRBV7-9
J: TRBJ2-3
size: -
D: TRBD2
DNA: TGTGCCAGCAGCTTAAATCTAGCGGGAGAAGATACGCAGTATTTT
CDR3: CASSLNLAGEDTQYF

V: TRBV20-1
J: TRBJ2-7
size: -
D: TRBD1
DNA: TGCAGTGCTACAGGGACAGAAGCAAGGTACTACGAGCAGTACTTC
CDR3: CSATGTEARYYEQYF

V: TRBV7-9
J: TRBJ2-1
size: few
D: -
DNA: TGTGCCAGCAGCTTACCACTTTCCGGGGAGTACAATGAGCAGTTCTTC
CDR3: CASSLPLSGEYNEQFF

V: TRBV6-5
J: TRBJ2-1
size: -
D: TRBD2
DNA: TGTGCCAGCAGTTGGGGACTAGCGGGCGGGGCGGAGCAGTTCTTC
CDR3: CASSWGLAGGAEQFF

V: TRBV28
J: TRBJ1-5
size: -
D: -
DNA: TGTGCCAGCACCTCTAGGTCTTACATGCAGCCCCAGCATTTT
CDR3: CASTSRSYMQPQHF

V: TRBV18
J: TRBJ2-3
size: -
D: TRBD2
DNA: TGTGCCAGCTCACTCGGACTAGCGGGGTTCACAGATACGCAGTATTTT
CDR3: CASSLGLAGFTDTQYF

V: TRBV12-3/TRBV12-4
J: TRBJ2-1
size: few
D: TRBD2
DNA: TGTGCCAGCATTGCTAGCGGGGGGGCCTACTACAATGAGCAGTTCTTC
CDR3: CASIASGGAYYNEQFF

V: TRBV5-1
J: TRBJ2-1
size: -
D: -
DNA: TGCGCCAGCAGCCTAGGACCCAAAAATGAGCAGTTCTTC
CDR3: CASSLGPKNEQFF

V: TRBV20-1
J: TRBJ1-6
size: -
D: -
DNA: TGCAGTGCTAGTCTGGGTATGGGTTCACCCCTCCACTTT
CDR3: CSASLGMGSPLHF

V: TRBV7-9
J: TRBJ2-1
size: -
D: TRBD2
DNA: TGTGCCAGCAGCTTCGTACTAGCGTCAGATGAGCAGTTCTTC
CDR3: CASSFVLASDEQFF

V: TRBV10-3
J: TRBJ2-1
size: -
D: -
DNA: TGTGCCATCAGTAGCCACAGGAGCTCCTACAATGAGCAGTTCTTC
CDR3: CAISSHRSSYNEQFF

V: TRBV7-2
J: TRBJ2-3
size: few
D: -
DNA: TGTGCCAGCAGCTTAGTTTTCGACAGCCGCACAAATACGCAGTATTTT
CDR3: CASSLVFDSRTNTQYF

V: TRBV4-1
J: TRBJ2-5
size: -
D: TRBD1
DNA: TGCGCCAGCAGCCAAGGGGGACAGGGGCATGAGACCCAGTACTTC
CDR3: CASSQGGQGHETQYF

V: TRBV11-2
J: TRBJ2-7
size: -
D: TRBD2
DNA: TGTGCCAGCAGCTTCGTCCTAGCGGGTCCCGCGGGGGCCTACGAGCAGTACTTC
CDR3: CASSFVLAGPAGAYEQYF

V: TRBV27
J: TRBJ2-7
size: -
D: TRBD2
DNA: TGTGCCAGCAGTTTAGGTCCGGAGGCGGGAGGGCCCTACGAGCAGTACTTC
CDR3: CASSLGPEAGGPYEQYF

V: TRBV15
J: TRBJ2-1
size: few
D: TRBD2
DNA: TGTGCCACCAGCAGATCGCCTGGACTAGCGGGAGGGGAGCAGTTCTTC
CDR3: CATSRSPGLAGGEQFF

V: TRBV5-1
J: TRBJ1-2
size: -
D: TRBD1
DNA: TGCGCCAGCAGCTTGGGGGACAGGGGCTCTGGCTACACCTTC
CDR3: CASSLGDRGSGYTF

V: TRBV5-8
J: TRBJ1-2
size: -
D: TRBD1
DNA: TGTGCCAGCAGCTTCCCCGGGACAGATGCAGGCTACACCTTC
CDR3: CASSFPGTDAGYTF

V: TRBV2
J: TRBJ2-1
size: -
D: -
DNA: TGTGCCAGCAGTGAAACTGGGTCAGGTGTTGGTGAGCAGTTCTTC
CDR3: CASSETGSGVGEQFF

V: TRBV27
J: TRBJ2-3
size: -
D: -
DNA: TGTGCCAGCGCACCCCTCCGGGCCCGGGATACGCAGTATTTT
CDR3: CASAPLRARDTQYF

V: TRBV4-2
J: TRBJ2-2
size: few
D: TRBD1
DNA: TGTGCCAGCAGCCAACCGGGACAGTACACCGGGGAGCTGTTTTTT
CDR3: CASSQPGQYTGELFF

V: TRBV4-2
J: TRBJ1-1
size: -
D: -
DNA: TGTGCCAGCAGCCAAGATGAGCAGGGATGGGCTGAAGCTTTCTTT
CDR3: CASSQDEQGWAEAFF

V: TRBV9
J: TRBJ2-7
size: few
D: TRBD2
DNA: TGTGCCAGCAGCTTATCTAGCGGGTCCCTGGTACAGCAGTACTTC
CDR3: CASSLSSGSLVQQYF

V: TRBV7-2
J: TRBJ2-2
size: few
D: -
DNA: TGTGCCAGCAGCTTAGTTCAGTTCACCGGGGAGCTGTTTTTT
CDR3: CASSLVQFTGELFF

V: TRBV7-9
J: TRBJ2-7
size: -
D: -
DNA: TGTGCCAGCAGCACCCAGACAAGCCACGAGCAGTACTTC
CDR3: CASSTQTSHEQYF

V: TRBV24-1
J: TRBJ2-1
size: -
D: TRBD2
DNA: TGTGCCACCAGTGATTTATCCGGCGGGAGGGACAATGAGCAGTTCTTC
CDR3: CATSDLSGGRDNEQFF

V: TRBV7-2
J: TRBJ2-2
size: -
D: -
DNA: TGTGCCAGCAGCTTAGCGATTTCGAACACCGGGGAGCTGTTTTTT
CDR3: CASSLAISNTGELFF

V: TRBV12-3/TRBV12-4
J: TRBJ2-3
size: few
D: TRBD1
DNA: TGTGCCAGCAGTCCGGGACAGGGCCTGGATACGCAGTATTTT
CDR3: CASSPGQGLDTQYF

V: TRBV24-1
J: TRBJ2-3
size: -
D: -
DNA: TGTGCCACCAGTGGGGGGTCTGAAACTACGCAGTATTTT
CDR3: CATSGGSETTQYF

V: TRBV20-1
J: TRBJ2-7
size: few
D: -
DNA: TGCAGTGCTAGGTCTCAGGGTGGCGGTGAGGAGCAGTACTTC
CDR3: CSARSQGGGEEQYF

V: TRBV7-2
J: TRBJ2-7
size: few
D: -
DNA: TGTGCCAGCAGCTTAGCAGGGGAAAGAGAGCAGTACTTC
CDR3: CASSLAGEREQYF

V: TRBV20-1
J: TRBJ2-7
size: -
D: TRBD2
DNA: TGCAGTGGAGAGTACTCGGGAGGATTTTACGAGCAGTACTTC
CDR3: CSGEYSGGFYEQYF

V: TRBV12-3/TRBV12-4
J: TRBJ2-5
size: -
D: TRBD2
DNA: TGTGCCAGCAGTCGGACTAGCGGGATGGCCGCCTCGGAGACCCAGTACTTC
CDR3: CASSRTSGMAASETQYF

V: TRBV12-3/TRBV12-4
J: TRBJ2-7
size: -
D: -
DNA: TGTGCCAGCAGGGCTCGGGACGGGCTCGGAGGGCAGTACTTC
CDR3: CASRARDGLGGQYF

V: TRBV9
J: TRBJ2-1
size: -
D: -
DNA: TGTGCCAGCAGCGCGACTCCCCGGAGCTCCTACAATGAGCAGTTCTTC
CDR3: CASSATPRSSYNEQFF

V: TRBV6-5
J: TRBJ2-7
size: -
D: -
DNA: TGTGCCAGCAGTTCCACCGGACAAGGAGGCGAGCAGTACTTC
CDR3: CASSSTGQGGEQYF

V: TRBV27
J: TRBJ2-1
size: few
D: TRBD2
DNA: TGTGCCAGCAGCCGCCGACCTAGCGGGGGGGGATACAATGAGCAGTTCTTC
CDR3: CASSRRPSGGGYNEQFF

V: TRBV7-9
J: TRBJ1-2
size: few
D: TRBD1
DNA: TGTGCCAGCAGCTTAGGGACAGGGCTGAGCTATGGCTACACCTTC
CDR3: CASSLGTGLSYGYTF

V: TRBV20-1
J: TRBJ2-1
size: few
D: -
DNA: TGCAGTGCTAGAGGCGGGACTGGAGGCTCCTACAATGAGCAGTTCTTC
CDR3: CSARGGTGGSYNEQFF

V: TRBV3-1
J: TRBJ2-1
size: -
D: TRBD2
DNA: TGTGCCAGCAGCCAAGATTTGGCTAGCGGGCCCAGTGAGCAGTTCTTC
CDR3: CASSQDLASGPSEQFF

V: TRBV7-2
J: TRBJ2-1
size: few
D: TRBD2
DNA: TGTGCCAGCAGCTTAGTAAGCGGGGGGGCCCGATACAATGAGCAGTTCTTC
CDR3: CASSLVSGGARYNEQFF

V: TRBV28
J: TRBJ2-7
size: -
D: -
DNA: TGTGCCAGCACACCCCACGGGGCAGGGTCCTACGAGCAGTACTTC
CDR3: CASTPHGAGSYEQYF

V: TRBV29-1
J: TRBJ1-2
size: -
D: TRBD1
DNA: TGCAGCGTTGAAGATTTTCGACAGGGGGCTGACTATGGCTACACCTTC
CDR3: CSVEDFRQGADYGYTF

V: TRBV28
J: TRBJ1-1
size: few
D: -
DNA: TGTGCCAGCAGTTTATGGCAGCTAAAAATGAACACTGAAGCTTTCTTT
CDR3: CASSLWQLKMNTEAFF

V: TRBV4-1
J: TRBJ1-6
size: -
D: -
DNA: TGCGCCAGCAGCCAAGATACAGGGTCCCTAAATTCACCCCTCCACTTT
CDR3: CASSQDTGSLNSPLHF